One TCR beta chain is described in this entry. The antigen remains unidentified. Germline V gene lookup returns CDR1 MNHNS and CDR2 SASEGT. The length of the CDR3 is 20 residues. Germline trimming cut 2 bases from V and 4 bases from J; bases unmatched to any gene: 13. This entry comes from a study of cytomegalovirus exposure and HLA in healthy donors. About the research overall: A later analysis reported the same platform for the roughly 120 validation repertoires and the approximately 720 first-cohort repertoires.

Data came from immunoSEQ multiplex PCR; TCRdb stores just in-frame clones and leaves some out. The sample shows about 150,000 clones, 70% to 90% of them seen only once. Study-wide results and limits: TCR clusters originating in the first cohort tended to co-occur in the roughly 120 validation repertoires, according to a later analysis. Most observed TCR sequences were rare, whereas some public TCRs were detected in many donors.

Sequencing input: PBMCs. This chain uses TRBV6-1 with TRBJ2-1; 14 bases line up with TRBD2. This clonotype originated in a human donor in good health. CDR3 residues: CASSEPIGTSGSSLYNEQFF. In DNA, the CDR3 is TGTGCCAGCAGTGAACCGATAGGGACTAGCGGGAGTAGTCTATACAATGAGCAGTTCTTC.